The 20 T cell receptor beta chains below were found in one sample sequenced in a study of CD8 T cells in ankylosing spondylitis. One entry per CDR3 protein results from TCRdb running MiXCR on the 5' RACE reads. The sample includes around 88,000 distinct CDR3 sequences, 8.5% to 9% of them seen just once. Sequenced material: blood, either unsorted or a sorted T cell fraction (not recorded which). The source is a male donor with ankylosing spondylitis or in good health (not recorded which).

This clonotype came up many times. V is TRBV20-1 and J is TRBJ1-2; the match to TRBD1 covers 7 bases. The length of the CDR3 is 15 residues. Germline V lookup: CDR1 DFQATT, CDR2 SNEGSKA (reference sequence). The junction had 13 bases not matched to a gene; V was cut back by 3 bases and J by 6 bases. This CDR3 reads CSARDTGAAHDGYTF. The DNA for the CDR3 is TGCAGTGCTAGGGACACAGGGGCCGCCCACGATGGCTACACCTTC.

This clonotype was observed at least ten times. J is TRBJ1-3 and V is TRBV20-1; the D gene is possibly TRBD1 (5 bases). The ends were cut back, 3 bases at V and 0 bases at J, with 12 bases in the middle. The CDR3 has 15 amino acids. The germline V gene encodes CDR1 DFQATT and CDR2 SNEGSKA (reference sequence). CDR3 DNA: TGCAGTGCTAGTGGGGCAGGCGGCTCTGGAAACACCATATATTTT. This gives the protein CSASGAGGSGNTIYF.

V and J are TRBV7-2 and TRBJ2-2, with 10 bases identical to TRBD1. CDR3 length equals 14 residues. Germline lookup yields CDR1 SGHTA and CDR2 FQGNSA. Trimming removed 3 bases from V and 6 bases from J; junction bases left unmatched: 1. In DNA form, the CDR3 reads TGTGCCAGCAGCTTGACAGGGGGCTCCGGGGAGCTGTTTTTT. Protein sequence: CASSLTGGSGELFF.

Points on this clonotype: Being one base from a much bigger clone, this may be a read error. This chain joins TRBV10-3 and TRBJ2-7; D possibly matches TRBD1 or TRBD2 (5 bases each). Trimming stripped 10 bases from V and 2 bases from J, with 9 bases between. The germline V gene has CDR1 ENHRY and CDR2 SYGVKD. This CDR3 spans 11 amino acids. The chain's CDR3 is CATGRTYEQYF. The CDR3 DNA reads TGTGCCACGGGACGGACCTACGAGCAGTACTTC.

This clonotype has a count of ten or more. The gene calls are TRBV4-2 and TRBJ1-5; 8 bases fit TRBD1. The CDR3 sequence is 17 residues long. Germline V CDR1 and CDR2: LGHNA, YNFKEQ. Germline trimming cut 0 bases from V and 6 bases from J; bases unmatched to any gene: 10. The CDR3 sequence: CASSQDRVRGLGQPQHF. The CDR3 DNA follows: TGTGCCAGCAGCCAAGATCGGGTCAGGGGGCTTGGTCAGCCCCAGCATTTT.

This clonotype was seen a handful of times. The chain has TRBV11-2 and TRBJ2-7; tentative D call: TRBD2 (7 bases). In germline, CDR1 is SGHAT, CDR2 FQNNGV. This CDR3 contains 16 residues. Trimming pared 2 bases from V and 4 bases from J, leaving 18 bases between. CDR3: CASSLNDAGARYEQYF. CDR3 nucleotides: TGTGCCAGCAGCTTAAACGATGCGGGGGCGAGGTACGAGCAGTACTTC.

The table lists this clonotype with a few counts. This chain connects TRBV12-3 or TRBV12-4 to TRBJ1-2; no clear D. This CDR3 region has 13 residues. The germline V and J ends were trimmed by 7 bases and 0 bases, with 9 bases remaining between them. CDR3 sequence: CASISSANYGYTF. CDR3 nucleotides: TGTGCCAGCATTTCAAGTGCTAACTATGGCTACACCTTC.

The chain combines TRBV29-1 with TRBJ2-3, with D possibly TRBD2 on 6 matching bases. Germline lookup yields CDR1 SQVTM and CDR2 ANQGSEA. The CDR3 is made up of 13 amino acids. Trimming stripped 1 base from V and 2 bases from J, with 7 bases between. CDR3: CSVEAGVTDTQYF. The CDR3 bases are TGCAGCGTTGAAGCGGGGGTCACAGATACGCAGTATTTT.

This clonotype was detected ten times or more. The chain joins TRBV7-6 to TRBJ2-7; the D gene could be TRBD1 or TRBD2 (7 bases each). The CDR3 is 14 residues long. Trimming left V 2 bases short and J 6 bases short, with 14 bases between. Germline-derived CDR1 and CDR2 are SGHVS and FNYEAQ. The CDR3 protein is CASSLPGRGGEQYF. CDR3 nucleotide sequence: TGTGCCAGCAGCTTACCCGGCAGGGGGGGCGAGCAGTACTTC.

Comments on this clonotype: A much larger clone is a single base away; this may be a read error. The rearrangement links TRBV5-8 to TRBJ1-2; TRBD1 is a possible D gene (5 bases). The CDR3 spans 14 residues. In germline, CDR1 is SGHTS, CDR2 YDEGEE. V lost 1 base and J 8 bases, leaving 15 bases between the germline ends. CDR3 protein: CASSLKTSRAGYTF. The CDR3 region has the DNA TGTGCCAGCAGCTTGAAGACTAGCAGGGCCGGCTACACCTTC.

Ten or more counts support this clonotype. This chain connects TRBV20-1 to TRBJ2-7; D gene unclear. CDR3 length: 10 amino acids. Germline CDR1 DFQATT, CDR2 SNEGSKA (reference sequence). The V end lost 3 bases, the J end lost 3 bases, and 3 bases lay between the germline ends. The CDR3 coding sequence is TGCAGTGCTAGGGACTACGAGCAGTACTTC. Its protein is CSARDYEQYF.

A word on this clonotype: This clone may be a read error of a much larger clone one base away. The rearrangement uses TRBV6-5 and TRBJ1-2; 10 bases map to TRBD1. CDR3 length: 15 residues. CDR1 MNHEY and CDR2 SVGAGI come from the germline V gene. V gave up 2 bases and J gave up 9 bases; unmatched junction bases: 9. The DNA of the CDR3 is TGTGCCAGCAGTTACGCGACAGGGGGCGGATATAGCTACACCTTC. As protein: CASSYATGGGYSYTF.

This clonotype was picked up a small number of times. The rearrangement links TRBV25-1 to TRBJ1-5; D possibly corresponds to TRBD1 (5 bases). With 4 bases removed from V and 0 bases from J, the gap between germline ends came to 16 bases. Germline CDR1 is MGHDK and CDR2 is SYGVNS. The CDR3 covers 17 residues. CDR3 bases: TGTGCCAGCAGTGGCTCCAGGGAGCGGGCTAGCAATCAGCCCCAGCATTTT. Protein product: CASSGSRERASNQPQHF.

This clonotype has at least ten counts. V and J are TRBV7-6 and TRBJ2-2; TRBD1 is a possible D gene (6 bases). Trimming shortened V by 5 bases and J by 4 bases, and 14 bases separated the two germline ends. CDR3 length: 15 residues. CDR1 is SGHVS, CDR2 FNYEAQ, per germline. Written as DNA, the CDR3 is TGTGCCAGCAGCGCAGAACAGGGAAGCACCGGGGAGCTGTTTTTT. It specifies CASSAEQGSTGELFF.

This clonotype was detected a few times. The junction departs from germline at one end; a sequencing error may be responsible. The chain carries TRBV20-1 and TRBJ2-5; 9 bases are a match to TRBD2. This CDR3 is 16 amino acids long. Germline V gene sequence: CDR1 DFQATT, CDR2 SNEGSKA (reference sequence). The CDR3 is CCARGKPGLAQETQYF. The CDR3 DNA reads TGCTGTGCTAGGGGGAAGCCGGGACTAGCCCAAGAGACCCAGTACTTC.

This clonotype was observed at least ten times. The rearrangement uses TRBV5-1 and TRBJ1-1; D is perhaps TRBD1 (5 bases). V gave up 0 bases and J gave up 10 bases, with 19 bases separating them. The CDR3 extends over 15 amino acids. Germline-derived CDR1 and CDR2 are SGHRS and YFSETQ. The CDR3 DNA sequence: TGCGCCAGCAGCTTGGAGGGCAGGGCCGTCGATGCAGCTTTCTTT. It yields the protein CASSLEGRAVDAAFF.

This clonotype came up many times. The chain has TRBV5-1 and TRBJ2-7; D remains unclear. Deletions cut 1 base from V and 5 bases from J, with 13 bases between. Germline CDR1 SGHRS, CDR2 YFSETQ. The CDR3 loop spans 14 amino acids. This CDR3 reads CASSLIGNIDEQYF. The DNA of the CDR3 is TGCGCCAGCAGCTTGATAGGGAACATCGACGAGCAGTACTTC. Full variable domain (missing parts from reference TRBV5-1 and TRBJ2-7): KAGVTQTPRYLIKTRGQQVTLSCSPISGHRSVSWYQQTPGQGLQFLFEYFSETQRNKGNFPGRFSGRQFSNSRSEMNVSTLELGDSALYLCASSLIGNIDEQYFGPGTRLTVT.

This clonotype was observed at least ten times. The V and J genes are TRBV29-1 and TRBJ1-2, with 8 bases aligning to TRBD1. Germline loops: CDR1 SQVTM, CDR2 ANQGSEA. The CDR3 totals 15 residues. The V gene end was trimmed by 2 bases and the J gene end by 3 bases; junction bases not matched to a gene: 8. CDR3 sequence: CSVESPQGAYYGYTF. The CDR3 DNA follows: TGCAGCGTTGAATCTCCCCAGGGGGCCTACTATGGCTACACCTTC.

This clonotype was seen at least ten times. The genes are TRBV6-5 and TRBJ2-7; the match to TRBD2 covers 14 bases. The CDR3 sequence is 17 residues long. Per the germline V gene, CDR1 is MNHEY and CDR2 is SVGAGI. The V gene end was trimmed by 4 bases and the J gene end by 6 bases; junction bases not matched to a gene: 11. CDR3 DNA sequence: TGTGCCAGCAGTTCTCAACGACTAGCGGGGGGGTCCGGCGAGCAGTACTTC. Protein product: CASSSQRLAGGSGEQYF.

This clonotype has ten or more counts. This chain joins TRBV19 and TRBJ1-5; D is undetermined. CDR1 and CDR2 (germline): LNHDA, SQIVND (reference sequence). The CDR3 loop spans 14 amino acids. V lost 3 bases, J lost 4 bases, and 10 bases lay in between. CDR3 residues: CASSIHGTNQPQHF. Written as DNA, the CDR3 is TGTGCCAGTAGTATCCACGGCACGAATCAGCCCCAGCATTTT. Full variable domain (rest looked up from reference TRBV19 and TRBJ1-5): DGGITQSPKYLFRKEGQNVTLSCEQNLNHDAMYWYRQDPGQGLRLIYYSQIVNDFQKGDIAEGYSVSREKKESFPLTVTSAQKNPTAFYLCASSIHGTNQPQHFGDGTRLSIL.